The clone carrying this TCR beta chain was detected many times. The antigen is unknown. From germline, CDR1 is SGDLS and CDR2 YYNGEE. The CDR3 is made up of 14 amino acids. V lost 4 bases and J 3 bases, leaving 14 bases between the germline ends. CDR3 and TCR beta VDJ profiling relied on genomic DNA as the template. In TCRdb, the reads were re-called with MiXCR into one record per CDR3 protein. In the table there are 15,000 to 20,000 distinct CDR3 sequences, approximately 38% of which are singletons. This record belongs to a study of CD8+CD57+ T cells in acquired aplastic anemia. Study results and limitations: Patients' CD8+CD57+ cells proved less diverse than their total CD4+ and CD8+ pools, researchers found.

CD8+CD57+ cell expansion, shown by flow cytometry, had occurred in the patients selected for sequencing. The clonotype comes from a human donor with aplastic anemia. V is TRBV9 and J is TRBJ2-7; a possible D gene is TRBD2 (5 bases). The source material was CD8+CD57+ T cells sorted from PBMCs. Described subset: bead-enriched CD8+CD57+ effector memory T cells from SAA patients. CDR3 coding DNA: TGTGCCAGCAGCCCCCCCGGGATCTACTACGAGCAGTACTTC. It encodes CASSPPGIYYEQYF.